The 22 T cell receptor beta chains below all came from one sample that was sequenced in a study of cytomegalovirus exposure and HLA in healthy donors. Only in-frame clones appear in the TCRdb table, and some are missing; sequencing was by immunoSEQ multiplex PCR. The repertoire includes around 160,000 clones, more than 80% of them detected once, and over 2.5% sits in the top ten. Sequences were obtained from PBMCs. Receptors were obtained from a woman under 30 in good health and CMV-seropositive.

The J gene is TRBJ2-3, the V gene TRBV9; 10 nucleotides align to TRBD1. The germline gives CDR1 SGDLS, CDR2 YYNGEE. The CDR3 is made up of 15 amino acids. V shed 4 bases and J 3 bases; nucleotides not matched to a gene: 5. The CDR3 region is CASSPRQGATDTQYF. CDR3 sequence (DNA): TGTGCCAGCAGCCCGCGACAGGGGGCAACAGATACGCAGTATTTT.

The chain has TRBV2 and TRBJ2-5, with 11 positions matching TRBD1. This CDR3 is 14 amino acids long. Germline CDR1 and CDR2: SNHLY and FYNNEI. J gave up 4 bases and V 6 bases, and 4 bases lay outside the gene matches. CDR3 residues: CASSGTGGGETQYF. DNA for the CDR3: TGTGCCAGCAGCGGGACAGGGGGGGGAGAGACCCAGTACTTC. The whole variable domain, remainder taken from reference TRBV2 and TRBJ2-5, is EPEVTQTPSHQVTQMGQEVILRCVPISNHLYFYWYRQILGQKVEFLVSFYNNEISEKSEIFDDQFSVERPDGSNFTLKIRSTKLEDSAMYFCASSGTGGGETQYFGPGTRLLVL.

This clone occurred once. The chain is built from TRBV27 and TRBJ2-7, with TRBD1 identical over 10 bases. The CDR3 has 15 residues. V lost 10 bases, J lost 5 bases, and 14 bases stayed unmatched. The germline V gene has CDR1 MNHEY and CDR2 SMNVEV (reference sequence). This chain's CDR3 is CATHSTGGTGDEQYF. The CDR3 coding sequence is TGTGCCACCCATTCTACAGGAGGGACAGGGGACGAGCAGTACTTC.

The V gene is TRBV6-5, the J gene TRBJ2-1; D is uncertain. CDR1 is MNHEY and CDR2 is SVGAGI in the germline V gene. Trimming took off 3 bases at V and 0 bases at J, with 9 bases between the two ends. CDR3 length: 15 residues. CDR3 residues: CASSYSPYSYNEQFF. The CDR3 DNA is TGTGCCAGCAGTTATTCGCCCTACTCCTACAATGAGCAGTTCTTC.

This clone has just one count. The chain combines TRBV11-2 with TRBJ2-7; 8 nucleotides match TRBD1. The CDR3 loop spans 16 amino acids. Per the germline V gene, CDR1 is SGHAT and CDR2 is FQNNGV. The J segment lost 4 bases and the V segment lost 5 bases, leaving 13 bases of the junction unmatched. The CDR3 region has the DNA TGTGCCAGCAGCCCTCTCCGGGACAGGAGCTTTTACGAGCAGTACTTC. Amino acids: CASSPLRDRSFYEQYF.

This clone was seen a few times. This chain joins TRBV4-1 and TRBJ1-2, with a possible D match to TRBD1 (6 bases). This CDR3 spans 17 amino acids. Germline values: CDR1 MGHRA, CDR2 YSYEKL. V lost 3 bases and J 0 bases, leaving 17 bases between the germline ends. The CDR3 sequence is CASSHLRTVPANYGYTF. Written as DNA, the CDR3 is TGCGCCAGCAGCCATTTACGGACAGTTCCAGCTAACTATGGCTACACCTTC.

CDR3 in amino acids: CASSVTGFSNQPQHF. DNA for the CDR3: TGTGCCAGCAGTGTTACAGGGTTTAGCAATCAGCCCCAGCATTTT. The V and J genes are TRBV28 and TRBJ1-5, with a weak D call TRBD1 (6 bases). Trimming left V 5 bases short and J 0 bases short, with 11 bases between. Germline values: CDR1 MDHEN, CDR2 SYDVKM. The CDR3 length is 15 residues. The whole variable domain, filled in from reference TRBV28 and TRBJ1-5, reads DVKVTQSSRYLVKRTGEKVFLECVQDMDHENMFWYRQDPGLGLRLIYFSYDVKMKEKGDIPEGYSVSREKKERFSLILESASTNQTSMYLCASSVTGFSNQPQHFGDGTRLSIL.

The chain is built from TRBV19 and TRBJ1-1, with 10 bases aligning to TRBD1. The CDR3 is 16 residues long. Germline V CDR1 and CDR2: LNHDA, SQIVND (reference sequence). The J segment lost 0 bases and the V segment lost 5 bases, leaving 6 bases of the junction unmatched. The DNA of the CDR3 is TGTGCCAGTAGTCCGGGACAGGGGTTAATGAACACTGAAGCTTTCTTT. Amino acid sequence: CASSPGQGLMNTEAFF.

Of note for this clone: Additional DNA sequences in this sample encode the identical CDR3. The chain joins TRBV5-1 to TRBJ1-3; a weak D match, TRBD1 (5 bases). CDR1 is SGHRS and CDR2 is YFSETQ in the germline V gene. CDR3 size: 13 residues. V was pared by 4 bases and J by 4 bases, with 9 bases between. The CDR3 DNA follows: TGCGCCAGCAGCCTCCAGGGCGGAAACACCATATATTTT. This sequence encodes CASSLQGGNTIYF.

The CDR3 loop is CASSRGDRRLSEQFF. In DNA form, the CDR3 reads TGTGCCAGCAGCAGGGGGGACAGGCGGCTTAGTGAGCAGTTCTTC. The chain has TRBV7-9 and TRBJ2-1, with TRBD1 identical over 8 bases. The germline V gene has CDR1 SEHNR and CDR2 FQNEAQ (reference sequence). The CDR3 consists of 15 residues. The ends lost 5 bases at V and 9 bases at J; junction bases unmatched: 12.

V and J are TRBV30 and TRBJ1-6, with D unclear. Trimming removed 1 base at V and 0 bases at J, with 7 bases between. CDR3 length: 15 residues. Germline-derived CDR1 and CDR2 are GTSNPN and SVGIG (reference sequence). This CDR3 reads CAWSALSSYNSPLHF. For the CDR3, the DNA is TGTGCCTGGAGTGCGTTGAGCTCCTATAATTCACCCCTCCACTTT.

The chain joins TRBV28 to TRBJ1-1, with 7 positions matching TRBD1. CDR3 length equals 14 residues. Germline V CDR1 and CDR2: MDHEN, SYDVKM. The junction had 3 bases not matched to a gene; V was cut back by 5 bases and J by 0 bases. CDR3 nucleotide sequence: TGTGCCAGCAGTGTCACAGGGGTGAACACTGAAGCTTTCTTT. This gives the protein CASSVTGVNTEAFF.

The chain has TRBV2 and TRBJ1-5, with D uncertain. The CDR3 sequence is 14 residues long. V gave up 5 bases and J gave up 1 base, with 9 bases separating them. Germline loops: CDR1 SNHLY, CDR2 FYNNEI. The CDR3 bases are TGTGCCAGCAGTCTAGACGGCAGCAATCAGCCCCAGCATTTT. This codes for CASSLDGSNQPQHF.

The CDR3 sequence: CAWSPRVQGAASNQPQHF. The CDR3 DNA is TGTGCCTGGAGCCCTAGAGTCCAGGGGGCGGCTAGCAATCAGCCCCAGCATTTT. This rearrangement joins TRBV30 to TRBJ1-5, with 8 nucleotides matching TRBD1. Germline lookup yields CDR1 GTSNPN and CDR2 SVGIG (reference sequence). With 3 bases clipped from V and 0 bases from J, the junction kept 13 bases outside the gene matches. The CDR3 runs 18 residues. Filled out from reference TRBV30 and TRBJ1-5, the complete variable domain reads SQTIHQWPATLVQPVGSPLSLECTVEGTSNPNLYWYRQAAGRGLQLLFYSVGIGQISSEVPQNLSASRPQDRQFILSSKKLLLSDSGFYLCAWSPRVQGAASNQPQHFGDGTRLSIL.

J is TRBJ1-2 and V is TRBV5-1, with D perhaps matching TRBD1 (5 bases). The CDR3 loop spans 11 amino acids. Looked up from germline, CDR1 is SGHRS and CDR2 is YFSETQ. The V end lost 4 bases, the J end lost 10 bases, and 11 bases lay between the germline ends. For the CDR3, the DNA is TGCGCCAGCAGCCCGGGGGGGACCTACACCTTC. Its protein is CASSPGGTYTF.

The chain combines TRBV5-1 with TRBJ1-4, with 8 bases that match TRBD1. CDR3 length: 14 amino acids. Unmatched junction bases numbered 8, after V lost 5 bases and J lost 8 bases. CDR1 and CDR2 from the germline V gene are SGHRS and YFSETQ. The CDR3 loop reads CASRVGQAGEKLFF. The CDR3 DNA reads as TGCGCCAGCAGGGTGGGACAGGCGGGGGAAAAACTGTTTTTT. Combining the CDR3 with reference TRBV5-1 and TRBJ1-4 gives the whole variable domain KAGVTQTPRYLIKTRGQQVTLSCSPISGHRSVSWYQQTPGQGLQFLFEYFSETQRNKGNFPGRFSGRQFSNSRSEMNVSTLELGDSALYLCASRVGQAGEKLFFGSGTQLSVL.

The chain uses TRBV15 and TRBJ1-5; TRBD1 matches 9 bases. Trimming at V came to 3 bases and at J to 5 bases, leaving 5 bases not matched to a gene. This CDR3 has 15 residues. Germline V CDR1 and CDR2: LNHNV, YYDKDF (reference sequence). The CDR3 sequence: CATSSGTGRHQPQHF. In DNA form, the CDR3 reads TGTGCCACCAGCAGCGGGACAGGGAGGCATCAGCCCCAGCATTTT.

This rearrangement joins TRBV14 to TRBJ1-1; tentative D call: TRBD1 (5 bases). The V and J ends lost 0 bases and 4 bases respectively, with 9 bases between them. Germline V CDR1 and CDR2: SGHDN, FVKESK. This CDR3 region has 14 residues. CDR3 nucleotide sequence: TGTGCCAGCAGCCAAGACTGGGGGGGCACTGAAGCTTTCTTT. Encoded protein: CASSQDWGGTEAFF. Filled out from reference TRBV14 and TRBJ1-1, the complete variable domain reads EAGVTQFPSHSVIEKGQTVTLRCDPISGHDNLYWYRRVMGKEIKFLLHFVKESKQDESGMPNNRFLAERTGGTYSTLKVQPAELEDSGVYFCASSQDWGGTEAFFGQGTRLTVV.

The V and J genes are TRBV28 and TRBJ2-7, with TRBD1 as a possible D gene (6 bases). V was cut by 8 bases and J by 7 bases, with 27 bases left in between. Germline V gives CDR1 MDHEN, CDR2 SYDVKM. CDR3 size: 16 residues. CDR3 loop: CASHRAGTQFYVEQYF. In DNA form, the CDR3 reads TGTGCCAGCCACAGGGCCGGGACACAGTTCTACGTGGAGCAGTACTTC. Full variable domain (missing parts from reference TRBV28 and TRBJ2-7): DVKVTQSSRYLVKRTGEKVFLECVQDMDHENMFWYRQDPGLGLRLIYFSYDVKMKEKGDIPEGYSVSREKKERFSLILESASTNQTSMYLCASHRAGTQFYVEQYFGPGTRLTVT.

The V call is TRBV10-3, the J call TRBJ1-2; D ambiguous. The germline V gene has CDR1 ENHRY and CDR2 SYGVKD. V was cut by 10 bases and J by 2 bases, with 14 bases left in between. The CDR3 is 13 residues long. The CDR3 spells CATDQPGNYGYTF. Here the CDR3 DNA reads TGTGCCACCGACCAACCAGGCAACTATGGCTACACCTTC.

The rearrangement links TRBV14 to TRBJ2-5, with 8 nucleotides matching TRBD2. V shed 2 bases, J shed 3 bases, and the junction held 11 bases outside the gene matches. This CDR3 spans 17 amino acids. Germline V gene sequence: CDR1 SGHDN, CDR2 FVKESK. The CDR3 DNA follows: TGTGCCAGCAGCCAAAGGCTATTCGGTAGCGGGAAAGAGACCCAGTACTTC. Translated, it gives CASSQRLFGSGKETQYF.

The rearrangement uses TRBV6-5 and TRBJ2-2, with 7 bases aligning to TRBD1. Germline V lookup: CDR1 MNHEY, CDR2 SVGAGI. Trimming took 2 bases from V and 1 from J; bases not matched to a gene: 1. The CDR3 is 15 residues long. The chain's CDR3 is CASSYQGENTGELFF. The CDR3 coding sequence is TGTGCCAGCAGTTACCAGGGGGAGAACACCGGGGAGCTGTTTTTT.